This record looks at one T cell receptor beta chain sequence and its context. Germline V gene sequence: CDR1 SGHVS, CDR2 FQNEAQ. J was trimmed by 0 bases and V by 6 bases; bases with no gene match: 3. The CDR3 has 14 amino acids. Profiled with immunoSEQ multiplex PCR; TCRdb holds only in-frame clones, not every one. The sample holds 390,000 or so clones, nearly 90% seen once. The data are from a study of blood T cell repertoires in COVID-19. The sequenced sample was peripheral blood. V and J are TRBV7-8 and TRBJ1-2, with 8 bases aligning to TRBD1. This TCR derives from a man between 18 and 35 years old with active or convalescent COVID-19. In DNA form, the CDR3 reads TGTGCCAGCAGACCGGACAGGGCTAACTATGGCTACACCTTC. Its translation: CASRPDRANYGYTF.